This T cell receptor (beta chain) is from a study of T cells in Graves' hyperthyroidism and ophthalmopathy (dated by TCRdb to the late 2010s). The study in broad terms: Peripheral blood was sampled at the time of initial diagnosis, prior to any treatment. A discovery cohort of fewer than 110 patients, roughly 45 with Graves' ophthalmopathy and approximately 55 with stable Graves' hyperthyroidism, was used to find distinguishing TCR V-J signatures. An independent validation cohort of 18 to 20 hyperthyroidism patients and 15 or so patients who later progressed to ophthalmopathy tested prospective prediction of ophthalmopathy. For training and testing, the 110 or so patients in the discovery cohort were randomly divided in a 7:3 ratio. Thyroid tissue and blood T-cell repertoires from several Graves' hyperthyroidism patients were also compared in the study. Once sampling was done, hyperthyroidism patients were given methimazole at a starting dose of 30 mg daily, whereas ophthalmopathy patients were given high-dose intravenous methylprednisolone. The paper describes TCR Vbeta CDR3 sequencing of 120 to 150 peripheral blood samples, made up of roughly 45 ophthalmopathy patients, roughly 72 hyperthyroidism patients and roughly 17 progressor patients. General findings and caveats noted by the study authors: No statistical method was used to fix the sample size in advance, and group allocation was not hidden from the investigators. During validation, the model predicted progression to ophthalmopathy a median of roughly 7.1 months ahead of onset, with almost 71% sensitivity and around 73% specificity. Ophthalmopathy was separated from stable hyperthyroidism by a 13 V-J signature model, with roughly 88% sensitivity and approximately 81% specificity obtained in cross-validation and 80%/75% obtained in testing. Most expanded thyroid clonotypes (frequency above 0.001) were also detected in blood, suggesting blood repertoires may reflect thyroid immune responses.

This clonotype occurred many times. What this receptor recognizes is not known. No qualities accompany the bases; no much larger clone lies one base away. The CDR3 runs 16 residues from the cysteine to the phenylalanine. The entry retains the CDR3 DNA only, 48 bases that are in frame from base 1. CDR1 and CDR2 (SGHAT, FQNNGV) derive from the germline V gene. Trimming at the junction amounts to 0 bases on V and 4 bases on J, and the germline ends lie 16 bases apart. In the ophthalmopathy patients, disease was moderately to severely active, with a Clinical Activity Score of 3 or more, a NOSPECS grade of 4 or more, and a duration of less than 3 months. Any patient with an uncontrolled infection, another autoimmune disease, pregnancy or lactation was excluded. Clinical symptoms, serum thyroxine and TRAb, thyroid ultrasound, and orbital computed tomography formed the basis for the diagnoses. Ficoll-Paque density gradient centrifugation was used to isolate PBMCs from 10 ml of fresh peripheral blood. Total RNA was extracted with Trizol reagent, and quality was checked on an Agilent 2100 Bioanalyzer.

The TCR beta CDR3 regions were amplified from the RNA transcripts. A first-round RT-PCR of the TCR CDR3 used the HTBI primer set with the Qiagen OneStep RT-PCR kit. The libraries were constructed in a second round of multiplex PCR and then size-selected and purified. Paired-end sequencing of the libraries was performed with 100 bp reads on an Illumina HiSeq2000. As for the original processing: Raw data were processed with SOAPnuke, discarding reads with adapters, uncalled bases, mean Phred below 15, or no exact constant-primer or identifier match. High-quality paired reads were merged with COPE v1.2.5, and unique nucleotide sequences were defined as clonotypes. MiTCR v1.1 was used to align clonotypes to the IMGT TRBV, TRBD and TRBJ reference segments. Only V-J combinations with frequency above 0.0001, covering 99% to 99.2% of repertoires, were analysed. A TCS score was defined as the ratio between F50 (clonal expansion) and ExV (chaos), using BLOSUM62-based TCRdist between CDR3 peptides within each V-J. Welch's t-statistics and random forest reduced roughly 530 V-J features to 10 to 15, which were used in a naive Bayes classifier (R e1071). Using fastp trimming at Q25 and MiXCR clonotype assembly, TCRdb reanalyzed the public sequencing data and kept in-frame beta chains. CDR3 protein sequences are deduplicated, and each keeps its most common genes and DNA. For this entry, the V and J calls and clone size follow TCRdb and not the study's own pipeline. The sample table holds fewer than 350,000 distinct CDR3 sequences, of which less than 20% were seen once. Approximately 37% of the sample is taken by the ten largest.

This receptor was taken from a man aged 50-59 years with Graves' ophthalmopathy. The source material was blood. The sequence is built from TRBV11-2 and TRBJ2-7, with TRBD2 tentatively as D gene (6 bases match). This receptor carries the CDR3 CASSLDPRRDLYEQYF. The DNA sequence follows: TGTGCCAGCAGCTTAGATCCGAGGCGGGACCTTTACGAGCAGTACTTC.